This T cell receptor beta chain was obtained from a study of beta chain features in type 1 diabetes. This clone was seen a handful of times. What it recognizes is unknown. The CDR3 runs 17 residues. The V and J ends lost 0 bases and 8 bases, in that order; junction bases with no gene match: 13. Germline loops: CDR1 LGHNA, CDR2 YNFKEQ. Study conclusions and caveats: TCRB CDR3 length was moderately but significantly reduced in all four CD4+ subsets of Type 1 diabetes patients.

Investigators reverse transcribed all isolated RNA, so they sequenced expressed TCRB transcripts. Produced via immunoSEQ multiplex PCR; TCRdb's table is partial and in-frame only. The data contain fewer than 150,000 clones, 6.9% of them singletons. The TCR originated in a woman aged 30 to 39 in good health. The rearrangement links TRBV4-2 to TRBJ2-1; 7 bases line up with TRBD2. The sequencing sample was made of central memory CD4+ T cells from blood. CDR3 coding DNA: TGTGCCAGCAGCCAAGAAATTTCCGGGGGGTATACTTATGAGCAGTTCTTC. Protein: CASSQEISGGYTYEQFF.